Described below is a single TCR beta chain sequence and its context. The sample is drawn from a study of shared clonotypes between healthy human individuals. Overall study context: Each donor's CD4 naive and CD4 memory cells filled three plates apiece, CD8 naive two, and CD8 memory one.

CDR3 size: 17 residues. Looked up from germline, CDR1 is MDHEN and CDR2 is SYDVKM. Unmatched junction bases numbered 16, after V lost 6 bases and J lost 8 bases. Naive CD8 cells lacked CD45RO and underwent positive selection for CCR7, leaving out terminally differentiated effector memory CD45RA+ cells. Here immunoSEQ multiplex PCR was the method, and the copy in TCRdb shows in-frame clones only, minus some. The sample lists around 600,000 clones; around 96% were seen once. The genes are TRBV28 and TRBJ2-1, with 10 bases aligning to TRBD2. The clonotype was recovered from a young woman in good health. Input material: naive CD8+ T cells sorted from blood. Here the CDR3 DNA reads TGTGCCAGCAGAGCCGGGACTAGCGTTATAAGCGGCGATGAGCAGTTCTTC. Translating it yields CASRAGTSVISGDEQFF.